This TCR beta chain was identified in a study of T cells in localized non-small cell lung cancer. Study results and caveats: Heterogeneity remains possible, as sequencing covered one tumor region only. In adjacent lung, a median around 50 of the top 100 tumor clones were found. Longer overall survival was seen with higher T cell density measured in blood.

The germline V gene has CDR1 SGHTA and CDR2 FQGTGA. The ends were cut back, 5 bases at V and 3 bases at J, with 4 bases in the middle. This CDR3 comprises 12 residues. Clones were sequenced by immunoSEQ multiplex PCR, and TCRdb holds only the in-frame ones, with some missing. The table records tens of thousands of clones, roughly 86% of them present only once. A remark on this clone: What it binds is not known.

The chain combines TRBV7-3 with TRBJ2-2; D unclear. Material: peripheral blood, obtained before any cancer treatment. The clonotype originates from a female donor at least 60 years old with stage I lung adenocarcinoma. The DNA of the CDR3 is TGTGCCAGCAGCCCCCACACCGGGGAGCTGTTTTTT. Translated, it gives CASSPHTGELFF.